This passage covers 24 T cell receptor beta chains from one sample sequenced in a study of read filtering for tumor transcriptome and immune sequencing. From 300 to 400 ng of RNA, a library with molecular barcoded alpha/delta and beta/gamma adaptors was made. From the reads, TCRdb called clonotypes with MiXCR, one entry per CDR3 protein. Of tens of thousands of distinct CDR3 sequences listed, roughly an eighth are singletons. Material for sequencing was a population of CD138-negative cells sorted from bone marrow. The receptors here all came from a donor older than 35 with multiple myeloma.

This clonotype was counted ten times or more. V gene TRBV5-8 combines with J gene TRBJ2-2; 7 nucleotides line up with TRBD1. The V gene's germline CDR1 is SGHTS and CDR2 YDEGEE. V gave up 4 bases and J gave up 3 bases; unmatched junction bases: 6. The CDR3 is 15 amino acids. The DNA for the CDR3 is TGTGCCAGCAGCGAACGACAGGGATACACCGGGGAGCTGTTTTTT. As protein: CASSERQGYTGELFF. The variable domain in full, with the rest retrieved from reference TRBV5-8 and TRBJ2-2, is EAGVTQSPTHLIKTRGQQATLRCSPISGHTSVYWYQQALGLGLQFLLWYDEGEERNRGNFPPRFSGRQFPNYSSELNVNALELEDSALYLCASSERQGYTGELFFGEGSRLTVL.

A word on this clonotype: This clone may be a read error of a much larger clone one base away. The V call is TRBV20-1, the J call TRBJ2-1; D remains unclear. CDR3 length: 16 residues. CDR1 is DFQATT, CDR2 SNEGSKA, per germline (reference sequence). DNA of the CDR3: TGCAGTGCTAGAGCCTTCTCCTTGGGGAAGAGCGATGAGCAGCTCTTC. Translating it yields CSARAFSLGKSDEQLF.

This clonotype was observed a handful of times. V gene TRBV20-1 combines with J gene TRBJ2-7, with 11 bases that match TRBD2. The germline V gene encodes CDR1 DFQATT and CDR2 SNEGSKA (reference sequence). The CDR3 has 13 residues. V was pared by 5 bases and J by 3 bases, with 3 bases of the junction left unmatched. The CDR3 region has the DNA TGCAGTGCTGAACTAGCGGGAGTCTACGAGCAGTACTTC. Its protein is CSAELAGVYEQYF.

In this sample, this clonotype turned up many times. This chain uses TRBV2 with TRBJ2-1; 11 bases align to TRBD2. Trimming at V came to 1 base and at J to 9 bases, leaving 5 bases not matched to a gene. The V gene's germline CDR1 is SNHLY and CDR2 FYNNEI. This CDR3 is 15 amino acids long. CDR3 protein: CASSEGLAGGSEQFF. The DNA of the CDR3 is TGTGCCAGCAGTGAAGGGCTAGCGGGAGGATCTGAGCAGTTCTTC. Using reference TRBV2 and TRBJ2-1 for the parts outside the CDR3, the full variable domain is EPEVTQTPSHQVTQMGQEVILRCVPISNHLYFYWYRQILGQKVEFLVSFYNNEISEKSEIFDDQFSVERPDGSNFTLKIRSTKLEDSAMYFCASSEGLAGGSEQFFGPGTRLTVL.

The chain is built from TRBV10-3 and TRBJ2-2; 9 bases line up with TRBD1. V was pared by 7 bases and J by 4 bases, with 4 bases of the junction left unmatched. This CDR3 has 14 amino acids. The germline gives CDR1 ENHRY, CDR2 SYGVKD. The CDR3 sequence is CAIKGQGPTGELFF. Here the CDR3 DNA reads TGTGCCATCAAGGGACAGGGACCCACCGGGGAGCTGTTTTTT.

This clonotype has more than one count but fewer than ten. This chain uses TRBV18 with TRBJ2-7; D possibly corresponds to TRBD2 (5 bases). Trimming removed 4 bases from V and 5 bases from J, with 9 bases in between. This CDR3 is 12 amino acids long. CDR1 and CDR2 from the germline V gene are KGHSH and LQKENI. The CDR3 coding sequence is TGTGCCAGCTCACTCGGAGGTAACGAGCAGTACTTC. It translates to CASSLGGNEQYF.

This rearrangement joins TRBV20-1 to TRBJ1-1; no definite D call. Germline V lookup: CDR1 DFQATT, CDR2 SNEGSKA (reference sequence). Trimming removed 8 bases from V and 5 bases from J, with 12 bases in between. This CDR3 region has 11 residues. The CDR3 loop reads CSLRGRTEAFF. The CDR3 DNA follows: TGCAGTTTACGAGGAAGGACTGAAGCTTTCTTT.

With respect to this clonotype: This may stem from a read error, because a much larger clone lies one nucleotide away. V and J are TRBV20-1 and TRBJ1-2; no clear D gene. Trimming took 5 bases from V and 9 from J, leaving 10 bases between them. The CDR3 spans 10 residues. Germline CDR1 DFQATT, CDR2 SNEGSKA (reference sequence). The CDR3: CSAFQYRYTF. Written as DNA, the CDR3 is TGCAGTGCTTTCCAGTATCGCTACACCTTC.

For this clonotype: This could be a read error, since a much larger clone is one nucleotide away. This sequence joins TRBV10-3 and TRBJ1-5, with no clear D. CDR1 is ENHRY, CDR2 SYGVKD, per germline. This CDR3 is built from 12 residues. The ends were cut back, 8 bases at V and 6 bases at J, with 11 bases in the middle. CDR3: CAICDLGQPQHF. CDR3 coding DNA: TGTGCCATCTGCGACCTAGGTCAGCCCCAGCATTTT.

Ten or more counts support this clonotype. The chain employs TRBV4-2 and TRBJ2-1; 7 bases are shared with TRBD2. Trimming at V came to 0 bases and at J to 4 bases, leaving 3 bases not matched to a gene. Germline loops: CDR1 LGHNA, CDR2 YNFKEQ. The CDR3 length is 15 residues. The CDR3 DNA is TGTGCCAGCAGCCAAGATCGGCGGGGGTACAATGAGCAGTTCTTC. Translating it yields CASSQDRRGYNEQFF.

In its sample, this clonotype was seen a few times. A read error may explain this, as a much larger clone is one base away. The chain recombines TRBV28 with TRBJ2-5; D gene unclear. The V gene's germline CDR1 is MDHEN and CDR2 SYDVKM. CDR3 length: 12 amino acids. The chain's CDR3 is CACSLIEETQYF. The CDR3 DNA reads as TGTGCCTGCAGTTTGATTGAGGAGACCCAGTACTTC.

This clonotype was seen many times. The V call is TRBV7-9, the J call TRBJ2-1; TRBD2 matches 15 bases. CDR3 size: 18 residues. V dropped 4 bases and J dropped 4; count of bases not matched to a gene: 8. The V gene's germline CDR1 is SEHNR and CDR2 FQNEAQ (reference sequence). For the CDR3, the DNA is TGTGCCAGCAGCTATGGGACTAGCGGGAGGCTTCGGTACAATGAGCAGTTCTTC. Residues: CASSYGTSGRLRYNEQFF.

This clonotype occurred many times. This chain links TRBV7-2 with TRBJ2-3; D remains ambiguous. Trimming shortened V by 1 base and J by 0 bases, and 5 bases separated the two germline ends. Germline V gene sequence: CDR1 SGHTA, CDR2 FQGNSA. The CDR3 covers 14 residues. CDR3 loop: CASSLVVSTDTQYF. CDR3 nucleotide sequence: TGTGCCAGCAGCTTAGTAGTCAGCACAGATACGCAGTATTTT. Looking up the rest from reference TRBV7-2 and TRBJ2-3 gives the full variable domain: GAGVSQSPSNKVTEKGKDVELRCDPISGHTALYWYRQSLGQGLEFLIYFQGNSAPDKSGLPSDRFSAERTGGSVSTLTIQRTQQEDSAVYLCASSLVVSTDTQYFGPGTRLTVL.

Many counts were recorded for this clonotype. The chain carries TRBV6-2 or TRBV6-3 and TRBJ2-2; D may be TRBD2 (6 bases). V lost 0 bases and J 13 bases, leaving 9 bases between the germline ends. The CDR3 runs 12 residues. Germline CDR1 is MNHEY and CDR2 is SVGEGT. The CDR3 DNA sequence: TGTGCCAGCAGTTACTCGTTGGGAGGGCTGTTTTTT. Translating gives CASSYSLGGLFF.

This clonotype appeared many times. The CDR3 nucleotides read TGTGCCAGCAGCTTGGACAGCTACTTAACCGGGGAGCTGTTTTTT. It is translated as CASSLDSYLTGELFF. This chain uses TRBV7-3 with TRBJ2-2; tentative D call: TRBD1 (6 bases). The V gene's germline CDR1 is SGHTA and CDR2 FQGTGA. The CDR3 contains 15 residues. The V gene lost 3 bases and the J gene lost 5 bases, with 13 bases spanning the gap.

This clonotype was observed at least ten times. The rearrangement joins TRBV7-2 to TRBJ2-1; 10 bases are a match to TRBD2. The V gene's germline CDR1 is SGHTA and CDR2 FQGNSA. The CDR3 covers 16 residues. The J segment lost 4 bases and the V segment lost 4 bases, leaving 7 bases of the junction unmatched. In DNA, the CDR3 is TGTGCCAGCAGCTCACGAGGACTAGCGGCTTACAATGAGCAGTTCTTC. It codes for CASSSRGLAAYNEQFF.

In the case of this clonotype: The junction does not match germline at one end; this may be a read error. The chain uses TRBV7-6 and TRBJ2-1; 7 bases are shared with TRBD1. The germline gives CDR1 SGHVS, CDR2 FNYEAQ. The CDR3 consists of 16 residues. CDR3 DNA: TGTGCCAGCAGCTTAGAGTGGTCAGGGGGTTGGAATGAGCAGCTCTTT. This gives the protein CASSLEWSGGWNEQLF.

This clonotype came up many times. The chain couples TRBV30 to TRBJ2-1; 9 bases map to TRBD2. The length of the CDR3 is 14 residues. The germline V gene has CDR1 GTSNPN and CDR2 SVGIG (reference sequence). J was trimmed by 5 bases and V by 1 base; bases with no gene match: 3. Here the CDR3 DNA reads TGTGCCTGGAGTGGACTAGCGGAGAACAATGAGCAGTTCTTC. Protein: CAWSGLAENNEQFF.

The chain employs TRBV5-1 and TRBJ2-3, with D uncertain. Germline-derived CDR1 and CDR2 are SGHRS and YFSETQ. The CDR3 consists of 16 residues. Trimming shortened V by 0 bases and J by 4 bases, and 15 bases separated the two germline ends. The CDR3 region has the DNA TGCGCCAGCAGCTTGGATCTGGGGTTCGAGTCAGATACGCAGTATTTT. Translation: CASSLDLGFESDTQYF.

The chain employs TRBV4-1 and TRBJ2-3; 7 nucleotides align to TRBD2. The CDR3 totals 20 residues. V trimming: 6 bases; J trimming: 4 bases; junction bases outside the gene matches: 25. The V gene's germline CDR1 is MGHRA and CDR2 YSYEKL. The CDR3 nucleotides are TGCGCCAGCAGTTCTTCTTCCATATGGGGCAGGTTAGCGGGCGCAGATACGCAGTATTTT. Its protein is CASSSSSIWGRLAGADTQYF.

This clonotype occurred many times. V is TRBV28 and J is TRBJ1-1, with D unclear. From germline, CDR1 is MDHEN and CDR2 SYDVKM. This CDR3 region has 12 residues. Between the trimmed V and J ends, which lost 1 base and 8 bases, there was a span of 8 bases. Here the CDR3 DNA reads TGTGCCAGCAGTTTATCTTCCGGGGAAGCTTTCTTT. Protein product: CASSLSSGEAFF.

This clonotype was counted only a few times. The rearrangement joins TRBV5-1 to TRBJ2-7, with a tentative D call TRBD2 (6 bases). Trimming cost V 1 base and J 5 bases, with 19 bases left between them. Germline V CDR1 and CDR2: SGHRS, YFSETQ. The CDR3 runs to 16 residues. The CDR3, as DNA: TGCGCCAGCAGCTTGAGAGTCGGGGGATCATCCGACGAGCAGTACTTC. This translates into CASSLRVGGSSDEQYF. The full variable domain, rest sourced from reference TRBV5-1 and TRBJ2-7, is KAGVTQTPRYLIKTRGQQVTLSCSPISGHRSVSWYQQTPGQGLQFLFEYFSETQRNKGNFPGRFSGRQFSNSRSEMNVSTLELGDSALYLCASSLRVGGSSDEQYFGPGTRLTVT.

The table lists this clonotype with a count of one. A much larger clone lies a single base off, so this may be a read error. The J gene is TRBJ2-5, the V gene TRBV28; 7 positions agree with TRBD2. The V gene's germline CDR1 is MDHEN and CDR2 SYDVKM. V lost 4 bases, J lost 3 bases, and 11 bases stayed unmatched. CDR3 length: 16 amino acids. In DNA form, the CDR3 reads TGTGCCAGCAGTTCCGCTTCGGGAGGCATAGAAGAGACCCAGTACTTC. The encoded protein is CASSSASGGIEETQYF. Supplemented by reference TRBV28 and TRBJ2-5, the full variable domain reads DVKVTQSSRYLVKRTGEKVFLECVQDMDHENMFWYRQDPGLGLRLIYFSYDVKMKEKGDIPEGYSVSREKKERFSLILESASTNQTSMYLCASSSASGGIEETQYFGPGTRLLVL.

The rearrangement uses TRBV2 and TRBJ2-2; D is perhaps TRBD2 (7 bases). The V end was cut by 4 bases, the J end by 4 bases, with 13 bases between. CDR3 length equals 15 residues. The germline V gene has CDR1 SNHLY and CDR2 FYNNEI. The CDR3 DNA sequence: TGTGCCAGCAGTGGAGTGAGGGGGGGCACCGGGGAGCTGTTTTTT. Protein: CASSGVRGGTGELFF.